A selection of T cell receptor beta chains follows, all from one sample in a study of identical twins. One entry per CDR3 protein results from TCRdb running MiXCR on the 5' RACE reads. The sample includes around 370,000 distinct CDR3 sequences, 7% to 9.5% of them seen just once. Sequencing used naive T cells sorted from blood. Receptors originate from a woman aged 45-65 years in good health. CDR3s include the opening cysteine and the closing phenylalanine or tryptophan. A D gene is named only where the DNA matches it firmly. The listing skips clone size in some rows; elsewhere it reads once, few, many or a size class.

TGTGCCAGCAGCCCTTACGGGCGGGAGGCGAAAGATACGCAGTATTTT	CASSPYGREAKDTQYF	TRBD2	TRBV3-1	NA	16	TRBJ2-3
TGTGCCATCAGTGAACGGGACGGAAGGTCCGAGCAGTACTTC	CAISERDGRSEQYF	NA	TRBV10-3	few	14	TRBJ2-7
TGCAGTGCTACTGGGAATAGCGGGAGGGGGGAGACCCAGTACTTC	CSATGNSGRGETQYF	TRBD2	TRBV20-1	NA	15	TRBJ2-5
TGTGCCAGCAGTTTGTCTAGCGCTAGCCCTATCTACAATGAGCAGTTCTTC	CASSLSSASPIYNEQFF	NA	TRBV28	NA	17	TRBJ2-1
TGTGCCAGCAGTTTTCAGGGGATAAACACTGAAGCTTTCTTT	CASSFQGINTEAFF	NA	TRBV12-3/TRBV12-4	few	14	TRBJ1-1
TGTGCCACCAGCAGTGGGGCCGGGACGACTAGCACAGATACGCAGTATTTT	CATSSGAGTTSTDTQYF	NA	TRBV15	few	17	TRBJ2-3
TGCGCCAGCAGCTTCGGACTATTCACCGGGGAGCTGTTTTTT	CASSFGLFTGELFF	NA	TRBV4-1	once	14	TRBJ2-2
TGTGCCAGCAGCCCGGGACAGCTCTCTGGGGCCAACGTCCTGACTTTC	CASSPGQLSGANVLTF	TRBD1	TRBV12-3/TRBV12-4	many	16	TRBJ2-6
TGTGCCAGCAGTTCGGGACAGGGACTCCCAGACGAGCAGTACTTC	CASSSGQGLPDEQYF	TRBD1	TRBV27	few	15	TRBJ2-7
TGTGCCAGCAGCCCGCAGGGTGGAGACACTGAAGCTTTCTTT	CASSPQGGDTEAFF	NA	TRBV7-3	NA	14	TRBJ1-1
TGCGCCAGCAGCTTGGGCCGGGAGGCGGGCAATGAGCAGTTCTTC	CASSLGREAGNEQFF	TRBD2	TRBV5-1	many	15	TRBJ2-1
TGCAGTGCTAGAGATCGGATCACTAATGAGCAGTTCTTC	CSARDRITNEQFF	NA	TRBV20-1	few	13	TRBJ2-1
TGTGCCACCAGTGTTCCAGGACAGGGCACCGGGGAGCTGTTTTTT	CATSVPGQGTGELFF	TRBD1	TRBV24-1	many	15	TRBJ2-2
TGCAGCGTTGTGATGGGGTCGTCCAAAGAGACCCAGTACTTC	CSVVMGSSKETQYF	NA	TRBV29-1	many	14	TRBJ2-5
TGTGCCAGCAGCCAAGAAGGCGGGCTCGGGAGGACCGGGGAGCTGTTTTTT	CASSQEGGLGRTGELFF	TRBD2	TRBV4-2	many	17	TRBJ2-2
TGCGCCAGCAGCCAAACCAGCGGGAGAAGGGGCGAGCAGTACTTC	CASSQTSGRRGEQYF	TRBD2	TRBV4-1	NA	15	TRBJ2-7
TGTGCCATCAGTGAGGGGAGCGGGAGGTTTGAGCAGTTCTTC	CAISEGSGRFEQFF	TRBD2	TRBV10-3	few	14	TRBJ2-1
TGTGCCAGCAGCTTAAGCGGGGGGGGCTATGAGCAGTTCTTC	CASSLSGGGYEQFF	TRBD2	TRBV5-6	few	14	TRBJ2-1
TGCGCCAGCAGCCAAGAGAGACAGAACTCCTACGAGCAGTACTTC	CASSQERQNSYEQYF	NA	TRBV4-1	many	15	TRBJ2-7
TGTGCCAGCAGTTACCCCGGGTCTAGCGGGAGTAACAATGAGCAGTTCTTC	CASSYPGSSGSNNEQFF	TRBD2	TRBV6-7	few	17	TRBJ2-1
TGCAGCGTTAGACCCACAGATACGCAGTATTTT	CSVRPTDTQYF	NA	TRBV29-1	many	11	TRBJ2-3
TGTGCCAGCAGACAGGACAGGCTTAACACCGGGGAGCTGTTTTTT	CASRQDRLNTGELFF	TRBD1	TRBV2	NA	15	TRBJ2-2
TGCGCCAGCAGCTTGGTAGCCAGCATCGGGGAGCTGTTTTTT	CASSLVASIGELFF	NA	TRBV5-1	few	14	TRBJ2-2
TGCGCCAGCAGCTTGGTAGGACTATCCACCACCTACAATGAGCAGTTCTTC	CASSLVGLSTTYNEQFF	NA	TRBV5-1	NA	17	TRBJ2-1
TGTGCCACCAGTGATTTGGATCTAATTACCGGGGAGCTGTTTTTT	CATSDLDLITGELFF	NA	TRBV24-1	few	15	TRBJ2-2
TGTGCCAGCAGCTCCGCGGGGGGGAGAGCAGGGAATGAGCAGTTCTTC	CASSSAGGRAGNEQFF	TRBD2	TRBV7-2	NA	16	TRBJ2-1
TGCGCCAGCAGCCAAGGATGGAGGGAAAAACTGTTTTTT	CASSQGWREKLFF	NA	TRBV4-1	NA	13	TRBJ1-4
TGTGCCAGCAGCATTCTAGCGGGAGGGCTACCGAAAGACAATGAGCAGTTCTTC	CASSILAGGLPKDNEQFF	NA	TRBV21-1	NA	18	TRBJ2-1
TGTGCCAGCAGCTTTGCTAGCGGGACACAAGAGACCCAGTACTTC	CASSFASGTQETQYF	TRBD2	TRBV5-6	once	15	TRBJ2-5
TGTGCCAGCAGCGCCCCGGGGGGGCTTAGCACAGATACGCAGTATTTT	CASSAPGGLSTDTQYF	TRBD2	TRBV7-9	few	16	TRBJ2-3